Listed below are T cell receptor beta chains from one sample, sequenced in a study of T cells in Graves' hyperthyroidism and ophthalmopathy. TCRdb processed the multiplex PCR reads anew with MiXCR; each CDR3 protein has one entry. This sample yields around 240,000 distinct CDR3 sequences, of which 16% are seen a single time; 25% to 30% belongs to the top ten. Material: blood. Every receptor here comes from a woman aged 18 to 35 with Graves' ophthalmopathy. The CDR3 runs from the conserved cysteine through the conserved F or W. A D gene is named only where the DNA matches it firmly. Part of the rows lack a size; the others show once, few, many or a class for expanded clones.

j_gene,v_gene,d_gene,abundance,CDR3nt,CDR3aa
TRBJ2-5,TRBV11-2,NA,NA,TGTGCCAGCAGCTTAGTAACAGGAGGATATGAGACCCGGTACTTC,CASSLVTGGYETRYF
TRBJ1-6,TRBV9,NA,many,TGTGCCAGCAGCGTAGAGGCTCAGGGGAATTCACCCCTCCACTTT,CASSVEAQGNSPLHF
TRBJ2-3,TRBV15,TRBD2,many,TGTGCCACCAGCAGAGTGATGCTAGCGGGGGGGGATACGCAGTATTTT,CATSRVMLAGGDTQYF
TRBJ1-1,TRBV6-1,NA,NA,TGTGCCAGCACAACGGGGGTGAGTTTCACTGAAGCTTTCTTT,CASTTGVSFTEAFF
TRBJ1-3,TRBV30,TRBD1,few,TGTGCCTGCGCTATTCCGGGACAGGGGCTAGATGGAAACACCATATATTTT,CACAIPGQGLDGNTIYF
TRBJ2-1,TRBV15,NA,NA,TGTGCCACCAGCGGACTTGGGAACAATGAGCAGTTCTTC,CATSGLGNNEQFF
TRBJ2-7,TRBV7-8,NA,many,TGTGCCAGCAGCTTATCTGGGTTAACCTACGAGCAGTACTTC,CASSLSGLTYEQYF
TRBJ2-5,TRBV25-1,TRBD2,many,TGTGCCAGCAGTGAATGGGCTAGCGGGGGACCTCGGTATACCCAGTACTTC,CASSEWASGGPRYTQYF
TRBJ2-5,TRBV28,TRBD2,many,TGTGCCAGCATCCCTAGCGGGAGATTAGAGACCCAGTACTTC,CASIPSGRLETQYF
TRBJ1-2,TRBV18,NA,many,TGTGCCAGCTCACCGAGGCAGACGGAAGGCTACACCTTC,CASSPRQTEGYTF
TRBJ2-3,TRBV2,TRBD2,NA,TGTGCCAGCAGCTATGGACTAGCGAGAACAGATACGCAGTATTTT,CASSYGLARTDTQYF
TRBJ1-4,TRBV4-1,NA,few,TGCGCCAGCAGCCACATAGGACGGGGAGCTAATGAAAAACTGTTTTTT,CASSHIGRGANEKLFF
TRBJ2-7,TRBV7-9,NA,many,TGTGCCAGCAGCTTTGAAGGGGGCTACGAGCAGTACTTC,CASSFEGGYEQYF
TRBJ2-3,TRBV4-1,TRBD1,many,TGCGCCAGCAGCCCCGGACAGGGAGTAGCGCTTGCTAGCACAGATACGCAGTATTTT,CASSPGQGVALASTDTQYF
TRBJ1-2,TRBV19,NA,few,TGTGCCAGTAGTATAACAGCCACCTCTAACTATGGCTACACCTTC,CASSITATSNYGYTF
TRBJ2-2,TRBV7-3,TRBD2,many,TGTGCCAGCAGCCCCCCCCTAGCGGGGGGGACCGGGGAGCTGTTTTTT,CASSPPLAGGTGELFF
TRBJ2-1,TRBV18,TRBD2,many,TGTGCCAGCTCACCACCGGGGGGGTCCGAGCAGTTCTTC,CASSPPGGSEQFF
TRBJ2-2,TRBV30,NA,many,TGTGCCTGGAGTGTGGCCGGGGAGCTGTTTTTT,CAWSVAGELFF
TRBJ1-6,TRBV4-1,NA,many,TGCGCCAGCAGCCGGCCAGGGGAATTCTCACCCCTCCACTTT,CASSRPGEFSPLHF
TRBJ1-1,TRBV28,TRBD1,NA,TGTGCCAGCAGTTTATGGCAGGGGGGCAAGAACACTGAAGCTTTCTTT,CASSLWQGGKNTEAFF
TRBJ2-6,TRBV4-1,TRBD1,few,TGCGCCAGCAGCGGCCGACAGGGGGCTGGGGCCAACGTCCTGACTTTC,CASSGRQGAGANVLTF
TRBJ2-3,TRBV19,NA,few,TGTGCCAGTAGTACACTACTAGATCCCCAGACCACAGATACGCAGTATTTT,CASSTLLDPQTTDTQYF
TRBJ1-1,TRBV20-1,TRBD1,many,TGCAGTGCACCGAGACAGGGAGCGAACACTGAAGCTTTCTTT,CSAPRQGANTEAFF
TRBJ2-7,TRBV2,NA,many,TGTGCCAGCAGGCGGCAGGAACTTGCCTACGAGCAGTACTTC,CASRRQELAYEQYF
TRBJ1-1,TRBV28,NA,NA,TGTGCCAGCAGTTTTGGGACCGATGGGAAGACTGAAGCTTTCTTT,CASSFGTDGKTEAFF
TRBJ1-1,TRBV10-3,TRBD1,many,TGTGCCATCAGTGAGGGAAACAGGGGGCTGGGCACTGAAGCTTTCTTT,CAISEGNRGLGTEAFF
TRBJ2-1,TRBV27,TRBD1,many,TGTGCCAGCAGCCTGGACAGGGGCGGGAATGAGCAGTTCTTC,CASSLDRGGNEQFF
TRBJ1-2,TRBV20-1,TRBD1,NA,TGCAGTGCTTACAGGGGGCTCTGGAACTATGGCTACACCTTC,CSAYRGLWNYGYTF
TRBJ2-2,TRBV9,TRBD2,many,TGTGCCAGCAGCGGCCCAGCGGGACACACCGGGGAGCTGTTTTTT,CASSGPAGHTGELFF
TRBJ1-4,TRBV5-1,NA,NA,TGCGCCAGCAGCTTGGATGGGTTCCAGAGGAATGAAAAACTGTTTTTT,CASSLDGFQRNEKLFF
TRBJ2-5,TRBV12-3/TRBV12-4,NA,many,TGTGCCAGCAGTTGGTCAGCGGGTATTGCGGAGACCCAGTACTTC,CASSWSAGIAETQYF
TRBJ2-5,TRBV6-1,NA,many,TGTGCCAGCGGCTACCCTCGGGGACAACAAGAGACCCAGTACTTC,CASGYPRGQQETQYF
TRBJ1-3,TRBV5-1,NA,few,TGCGCCAGGTTAAACACCATATATTTT,CARLNTIYF
TRBJ1-5,TRBV6-5,NA,many,TGTGCCAGCAGTTACTCGCGTCGCGCGAGGTGGGGAAATCAGCCCCAGCATTTT,CASSYSRRARWGNQPQHF
TRBJ2-1,TRBV20-1,NA,few,TGCAGTGCTAGAGATTTCTCCGGACCCAGCTCCTACAATGAGCAGTTCTTC,CSARDFSGPSSYNEQFF
TRBJ1-6,TRBV10-3,NA,many,TGTGCCATCAGTGGGATCGACAGGACCCATAATTCACCCCTCCACTTT,CAISGIDRTHNSPLHF
TRBJ1-3,TRBV20-1,NA,many,TGCAGTGCTAGAGTGGGGCTGGGACAAAGCTCTGGAAACACCATATATTTT,CSARVGLGQSSGNTIYF
TRBJ2-7,TRBV14,TRBD2,NA,TGTGCCAGCAGCCAAGAACCGGGTGGGAGGGCCTTAGCCGAGCAGTACTTC,CASSQEPGGRALAEQYF
TRBJ2-3,TRBV20-1,NA,many,TGCAGTGCGCGCACCACAGTGGATACGCAGTATTTT,CSARTTVDTQYF
TRBJ2-1,TRBV4-2,TRBD1,many,TGTGCCAGCAGCCAAGCAACAACAGGGGTCAATGAGCAGTTCTTC,CASSQATTGVNEQFF
TRBJ2-3,TRBV7-2,TRBD2,NA,TGTGCCAGCAGCGATACTCCTCCGGGACTAGCGGGAGCTGGTACAGATACGCAGTATTTT,CASSDTPPGLAGAGTDTQYF
TRBJ1-2,TRBV28,NA,many,TGTGCCAGCAGTTTAGCCCACAGTTATGGCTACACCTTC,CASSLAHSYGYTF
TRBJ2-7,TRBV7-2,TRBD1,many,TGTGCCAGCAGCGCCCTTCCCGGGACAGGGGCCTACGAGCAGTACTTC,CASSALPGTGAYEQYF
TRBJ2-2,TRBV12-3/TRBV12-4,NA,NA,TGTGCCAGCAGTTTCCGCGGTTTACGTAGACCCGGGGAGCTGTTTTTT,CASSFRGLRRPGELFF
TRBJ2-1,TRBV7-3,TRBD1,many,TGTGCCAGCAGCTTAAAAGGGGGCGCTGGCAATGAGCAGTTCTTC,CASSLKGGAGNEQFF
TRBJ1-2,TRBV3-1,TRBD1,many,TGTGCCAGCAGCCTAGCTTTGGGACAGGGGGGCAACTATGGCTACACCTTC,CASSLALGQGGNYGYTF
TRBJ1-5,TRBV6-1,TRBD1,many,TGTGCCAGCAGTGGCACCGGGACAGGGATTCAGCCCCAGCATTTT,CASSGTGTGIQPQHF
TRBJ1-1,TRBV10-3,NA,many,TGTGCCATCAGTGAGTTGGAAAGGGCGAACACTGAAGCTTTCTTT,CAISELERANTEAFF
TRBJ1-5,TRBV15,TRBD1,many,TGTGCCACCAGCAGAGCAGGGGGTAATCAGCCCCAGCATTTT,CATSRAGGNQPQHF
TRBJ1-2,TRBV20-1,NA,many,TGCAGTGCTAGAGATCGGATACAGGGTGAACGGGGCTACACCTTC,CSARDRIQGERGYTF
TRBJ2-3,TRBV19,TRBD2,few,TGTGCCAGTAGTCCGAGACTAGCGGGAGTAAAAGATACGCAGTATTTT,CASSPRLAGVKDTQYF